This paragraph reports one TCR beta chain. Its antigen is not known. Assay: immunoSEQ multiplex PCR; the TCRdb copy retains only in-frame clones and omits some. This sample has roughly 120,000 clones, with around 75% found just once. After removal of 3 bases from V and 0 bases from J, the junction contained 5 bases not matched to a gene. Germline-derived CDR1 and CDR2 are SGHRS and YFSETQ. CDR3 length: 15 amino acids. This sample stems from a study of radiotherapy plus CTLA-4 blockade in lung cancer. Study overall: Disease control was seen in 25% to 40% of patients, objective responses in 15% to 20%.

Notes on the study in general: In blood, TCR clones derived from the tumor expanded after radiotherapy plus ipilimumab. Interferon-beta, together with early blood T cell clone dynamics, reportedly best predicted response.

Focal radiation plus CTLA-4 blockade with ipilimumab was administered to patients who had chemo-refractory metastatic non-small-cell lung cancer. The receptor was isolated from a human donor with non-small cell lung cancer who had a partial response to radiotherapy plus ipilimumab. The chain links TRBV5-1 to TRBJ2-7; TRBD1 agrees at 8 bases. Sequencing used peripheral blood, obtained from a patient treated with radiotherapy plus ipilimumab. The CDR3 here is CASSWGTGDSYEQYF. CDR3 sequence (DNA): TGCGCCAGCAGCTGGGGGACAGGTGACTCCTACGAGCAGTACTTC.